The 11 T cell receptor beta chains below were found in one sample sequenced in a study of blood T cell repertoires in COVID-19. The table came from immunoSEQ multiplex PCR; TCRdb's copy has only in-frame clones and leaves some out. Of approximately 100,000 clones listed, around 85% were seen once; the top ten hold about 15%. The material sequenced was peripheral blood. The receptors here all came from a woman in her 70s with acute or convalescent COVID-19.

The CDR3 DNA follows: TGTGCCAGTACCATATCGAGTGACGTC. It yields the protein CASTISSDV. The V call is TRBV19, the J call TRBJ2-7; no firm D call. Germline V CDR1 and CDR2: LNHDA, SQIVND (reference sequence). The CDR3 runs to 9 residues.

The CDR3: CASRETNTDTQYF. The CDR3 DNA reads as TGCGCCAGCAGAGAGACTAACACAGATACGCAGTATTTT. The V gene is TRBV10-2, the J gene TRBJ2-3; a weak D match, TRBD2 (5 bases). The germline V gene encodes CDR1 WSHSY and CDR2 SAAADI. Trimming stripped 6 bases from V and 2 bases from J, with 9 bases between. This CDR3 is built from 13 residues.

V is TRBV7-9 and J is TRBJ1-2; 7 bases match TRBD1. CDR1 is SEHNR, CDR2 FQNEAQ, per germline (reference sequence). The ends lost 5 bases at V and 4 bases at J; junction bases unmatched: 16. The CDR3 is 17 residues long. CDR3 DNA sequence: TGTGCCAGCAGCCATTCGGCCCTGGAACAGGGGCTCTATGGCTACACCTTC. Translated, it gives CASSHSALEQGLYGYTF.

The chain has TRBV28 and TRBJ1-2, with 8 bases fitting TRBD1. CDR3 length equals 18 residues. V was clipped by 3 bases and J by 2 bases; unmatched bases: 14. Germline CDR1 MDHEN, CDR2 SYDVKM. CDR3: CASSFSPSGQEINYGYTF. CDR3 nucleotide sequence: TGTGCCAGCAGTTTTTCACCCTCGGGACAGGAGATAAACTATGGCTACACCTTC.

This clone was detected only a few times. V and J are TRBV15 and TRBJ1-1, with 7 bases fitting TRBD1. With 3 bases clipped from V and 4 bases from J, the junction kept 5 bases outside the gene matches. Germline V CDR1 and CDR2: LNHNV, YYDKDF (reference sequence). This CDR3 comprises 14 residues. CDR3 residues: CATSSQGGATEAFF. DNA of the CDR3: TGTGCCACCAGCAGCCAAGGGGGCGCCACTGAAGCTTTCTTT.

V usage is TRBV11-3 and J usage is TRBJ1-2; a possible D gene is TRBD1 (6 bases). This CDR3 has 14 amino acids. The V and J ends lost 0 bases and 6 bases respectively, with 11 bases between them. CDR1 SGHNT and CDR2 YENEEA come from the germline V gene. CDR3 DNA: TGTGCCAGCAGCTTAGATTACCGACAGGATGGCTACACCTTC. Translation: CASSLDYRQDGYTF.

This chain connects TRBV7-9 to TRBJ1-4; 11 bases line up with TRBD1. Germline values: CDR1 SEHNR, CDR2 FQNEAQ (reference sequence). The V segment lost 7 bases and the J segment 8 bases; nucleotides outside the gene matches: 9. This CDR3 has 15 amino acids. The DNA for the CDR3 is TGTGCCAGCACATCTACCGGGACAGGGGGAGAAAAACTGTTTTTT. Protein: CASTSTGTGGEKLFF. Full variable domain (remainder filled in from reference TRBV7-9 and TRBJ1-4): DTGVSQNPRHKITKRGQNVTFRCDPISEHNRLYWYRQTLGQGPEFLTYFQNEAQLEKSRLLSDRFSAERPKGSFSTLEIQRTEQGDSAMYLCASTSTGTGGEKLFFGSGTQLSVL.

This clone has a handful of counts. This chain links TRBV6-5 with TRBJ1-1, with D perhaps matching TRBD1 (5 bases). Germline V lookup: CDR1 MNHEY, CDR2 SVGAGI. CDR3 size: 12 residues. V was clipped by 6 bases and J by 2 bases, with 7 bases between them. The CDR3 spells CASRTANTEAFF. In DNA form, the CDR3 reads TGTGCCAGCAGGACAGCCAACACTGAAGCTTTCTTT.

This chain joins TRBV7-9 and TRBJ2-1; D remains unclear. V was shortened by 5 bases and J by 6 bases, with 8 bases between the two germline ends. This CDR3 region has 12 residues. The germline V gene encodes CDR1 SEHNR and CDR2 FQNEAQ (reference sequence). CDR3 region: CASSLPRNEQFF. CDR3 nucleotide sequence: TGTGCCAGCAGCCTCCCTCGCAATGAGCAGTTCTTC.

The rearrangement links TRBV4-2 to TRBJ2-1, with 7 nucleotides matching TRBD2. CDR1 is LGHNA and CDR2 is YNFKEQ in the germline V gene. The V segment lost 4 bases and the J segment 4 bases; nucleotides outside the gene matches: 10. CDR3 length equals 16 residues. The CDR3 DNA reads as TGTGCCAGCAGCCGAGGAGATAGCGGGCGTTACAATGAGCAGTTCTTC. Residues: CASSRGDSGRYNEQFF.

The rearrangement joins TRBV27 to TRBJ1-2, with D perhaps matching TRBD1 (6 bases). V dropped 5 bases and J dropped 4 bases, with 17 bases sitting between them. This CDR3 spans 15 amino acids. Germline values: CDR1 MNHEY, CDR2 SMNVEV (reference sequence). The CDR3 here is CASSMTGGPGYGYTF. The CDR3 nucleotides read TGTGCCAGCAGTATGACAGGTGGCCCGGGCTATGGCTACACCTTC.